This T cell receptor (beta chain) was obtained from a study of shared clonotypes between healthy human individuals. Study-level results: The naive CD4 repertoires of a few donors were compared, and 5% to 6.5% of clonotypes were shared.

The CDR3 is 13 residues long. The V gene lost 0 bases and the J gene lost 8 bases, with 8 bases spanning the gap. CDR1 SGHDT and CDR2 YYEEEE come from the germline V gene. The data were produced by immunoSEQ multiplex PCR, yet TCRdb's version contains in-frame clones alone and is incomplete. The repertoire holds 2 million to 3 million clones, with 90% to 95% as singletons. Note on this clone: Its antigen remains unknown.

J is TRBJ1-4 and V is TRBV5-6; TRBD1 is a possible D gene (5 bases). The specimen was naive CD4+ T cells from PBMCs. Subset in this sample: CD45RA+ positively selected. The sequence was collected from a man younger than 35 in good health. Some clones in this sample may be carry-over from other donors' samples. CDR3 coding DNA: TGTGCCAGCAGCTTGGGACAGAACGAAAAACTGTTTTTT. Its protein product is CASSLGQNEKLFF.